This is a list of T cell receptor beta chains from one sample in a study of blood T cell repertoires in COVID-19. Data came from immunoSEQ multiplex PCR; TCRdb stores just in-frame clones and leaves some out. Here the sample spans 130,000 or so clones, 75% to 85% being singletons. The sequenced material came from peripheral blood. The receptors come from a human donor in a cohort sampled during active COVID-19. Both conserved end residues are part of each CDR3. The D gene is left open where the match is weak.

J gene,D gene,V gene,CDR3 protein
TRBJ2-7,TRBD1,TRBV7-9,CASSSPADRASYEQYF
TRBJ2-1,.,TRBV19,CASSIPLGTGSYNEQFF
TRBJ1-1,.,TRBV19,CASSSGGLGAFF
TRBJ2-1,.,TRBV2,CASSEVRGGDRFF
TRBJ1-5,TRBD1,TRBV24-1,CATSDSGTGGQPQHF
TRBJ2-6,.,TRBV19,CASSGLSGANVLTF
TRBJ2-7,.,TRBV28,CASSLGQIYEQYF
TRBJ2-7,.,TRBV7-9,CASSLVPGNRLHFEQYF
TRBJ1-1,.,TRBV5-4,CASSLAGEGDTEAFF
TRBJ2-5,TRBD2,TRBV5-1,CASSLNAGGETQYF
TRBJ1-1,.,TRBV5-1,CASSLASIGEGAFF
TRBJ1-3,TRBD1,TRBV5-4,CASSLGQGGSSGNTIYF
TRBJ2-3,TRBD2,TRBV4-1,CASSPGTSGGATDTQYF
TRBJ2-5,.,TRBV11-2,CASSLRGNQETQYF
TRBJ2-5,.,TRBV6-5,CASRRGQSGGETQYF
TRBJ1-6,TRBD1,TRBV9,CASSPGQGGNGSPLHF
TRBJ2-5,.,TRBV3-1/TRBV3-2,CASSQAGSETQYF
TRBJ1-3,TRBD1,TRBV18,CASSSQGANTIYF
TRBJ1-3,.,TRBV5-6,CASSPFMGPRDTIYF
TRBJ2-6,TRBD2,TRBV4-3,CASSQENPSGFSGANVLTF